This TCR beta chain was observed in a study of T cell responses to AZD1222 COVID-19 vaccine. Findings and limits, study-wide: Baseline serostatus was positive in only six AZD1222 recipients. Targeting of unmutated variant regions was reportedly seen in nearly half of spike-specific TCRs. White British donors predominated, females outnumbered males, and clonal diversity was possibly underestimated.

A word on this clone: The antigen is not known.

Measured with immunoSEQ multiplex PCR; TCRdb has only the in-frame clones, and not every one. The sample yields some 180,000 clones, over 85% seen once. Source: peripheral blood, taken 28 days after the second dose of the MenACWY control vaccine. This clonotype originated in an adult who received the MenACWY meningococcal vaccine as a control.

CDR3: CASSLETPNTEAFF. CDR3 DNA: TGTGCCAGCAGTTTGGAGACTCCGAACACTGAAGCTTTCTTT. The V gene is TRBV6-2 or TRBV6-3, the J gene TRBJ1-1; D gene unclear. CDR3 length: 14 residues. CDR1 is MNHEY, CDR2 SVGEGT, per germline. Trimming took off 4 bases at V and 1 base at J, with 10 bases between the two ends.